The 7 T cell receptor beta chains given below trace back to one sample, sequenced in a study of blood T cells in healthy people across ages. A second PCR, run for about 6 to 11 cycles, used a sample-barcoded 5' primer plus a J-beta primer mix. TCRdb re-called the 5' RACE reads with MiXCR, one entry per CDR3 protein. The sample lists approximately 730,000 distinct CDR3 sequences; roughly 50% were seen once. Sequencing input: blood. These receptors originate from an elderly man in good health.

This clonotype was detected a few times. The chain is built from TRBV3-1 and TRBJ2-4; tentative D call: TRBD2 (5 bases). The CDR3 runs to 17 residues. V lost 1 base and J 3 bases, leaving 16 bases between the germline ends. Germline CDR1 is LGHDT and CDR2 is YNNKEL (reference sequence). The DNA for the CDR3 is TGTGCCAGCAGCCAAGCCCGAAGCGGAGAGGGCAAAAACATTCAGTACTTC. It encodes CASSQARSGEGKNIQYF.

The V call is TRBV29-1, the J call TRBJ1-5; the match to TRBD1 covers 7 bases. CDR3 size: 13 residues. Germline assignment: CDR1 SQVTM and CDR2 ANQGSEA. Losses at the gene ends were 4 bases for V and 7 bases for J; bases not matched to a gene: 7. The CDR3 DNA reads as TGCAGCGTTGGTGCAGGGGGAGGCCAGCCCCAGCATTTT. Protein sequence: CSVGAGGGQPQHF.

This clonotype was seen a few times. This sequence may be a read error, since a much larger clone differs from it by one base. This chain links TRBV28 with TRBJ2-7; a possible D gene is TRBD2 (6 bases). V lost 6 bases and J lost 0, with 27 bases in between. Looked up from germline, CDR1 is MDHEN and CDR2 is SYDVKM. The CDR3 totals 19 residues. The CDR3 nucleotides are TGTGCCAGCAGCCCTATGGGGGGACGAGCGGGCAAAAGCTCCTACGAGCAGTACTTC. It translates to CASSPMGGRAGKSSYEQYF. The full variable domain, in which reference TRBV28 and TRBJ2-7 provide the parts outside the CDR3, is DVKVTQSSRYLVKRTGEKVFLECVQDMDHENMFWYRQDPGLGLRLIYFSYDVKMKEKGDIPEGYSVSREKKERFSLILESASTNQTSMYLCASSPMGGRAGKSSYEQYFGPGTRLTVT.

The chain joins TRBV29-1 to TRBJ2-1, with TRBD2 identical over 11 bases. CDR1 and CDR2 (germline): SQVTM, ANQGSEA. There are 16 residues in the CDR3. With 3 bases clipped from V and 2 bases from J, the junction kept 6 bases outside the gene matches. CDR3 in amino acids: CSVDRGTSGTYNEQFF. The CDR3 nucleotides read TGCAGCGTTGACCGCGGGACTAGCGGTACCTACAATGAGCAGTTCTTC.

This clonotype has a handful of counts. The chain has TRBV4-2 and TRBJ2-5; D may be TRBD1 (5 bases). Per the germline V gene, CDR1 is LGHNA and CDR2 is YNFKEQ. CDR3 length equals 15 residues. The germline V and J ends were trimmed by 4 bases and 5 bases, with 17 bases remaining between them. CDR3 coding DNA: TGTGCCAGCAGCCCGAGGTTAGGGGCTGGGGAGACCCAGTACTTC. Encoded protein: CASSPRLGAGETQYF.

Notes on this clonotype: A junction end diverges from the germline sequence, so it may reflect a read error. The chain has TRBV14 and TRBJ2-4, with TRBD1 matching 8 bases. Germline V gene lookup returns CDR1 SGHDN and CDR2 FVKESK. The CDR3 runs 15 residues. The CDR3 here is CASSQDPGGQNIQYF. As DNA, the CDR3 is TGTGCCAGTAGCCAAGATCCAGGGGGCCAAAACATTCAGTACTTC. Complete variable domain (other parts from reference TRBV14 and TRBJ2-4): EAGVTQFPSHSVIEKGQTVTLRCDPISGHDNLYWYRRVMGKEIKFLLHFVKESKQDESGMPNNRFLAERTGGTYSTLKVQPAELEDSGVYFCASSQDPGGQNIQYFGAGTRLSVL.

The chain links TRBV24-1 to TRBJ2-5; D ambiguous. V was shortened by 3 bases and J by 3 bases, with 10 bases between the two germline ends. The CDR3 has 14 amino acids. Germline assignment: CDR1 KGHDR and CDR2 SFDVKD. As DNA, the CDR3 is TGTGCCACCAGTGATAGTGCAGCTGAAGAGACCCAGTACTTC. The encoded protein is CATSDSAAEETQYF.